This entry describes one TCR beta chain. What it binds is unknown. cDNA molecules carried unique molecular identifiers, and template switching added a universal primer site. Using its own MiXCR run on the 5' RACE reads, TCRdb lists one record per CDR3 protein. The data contain approximately 890,000 distinct CDR3 sequences, 12% of them singletons. The data belong to a study of identical twins. CDR3 length equals 16 residues. CDR1 and CDR2 (germline): MNHNS, SASEGT. V was pared by 5 bases and J by 0 bases, with 6 bases of the junction left unmatched. Broader study findings: Zero-insertion analyses were open to partial confounding by invariant MAIT and iNKT cells. With abundant cord blood beta clonotypes, insertions were fewer; memory repertoires showed no such pattern.

These same data were also listed under a study on yellow fever vaccine responses in identical twins. From that report: Twins' vaccine T cell responses were reported to seem partly convergent and partly personalized.

The sequence was collected from a woman between 18 and 29 years old in good health. Sequencing was performed on PBMCs. The chain couples TRBV6-1 to TRBJ2-3, with 9 positions matching TRBD1. CDR3 residues: CASSTTGTGSTDTQYF. Written as DNA, the CDR3 is TGTGCCAGCAGTACCACCGGGACAGGGAGCACAGATACGCAGTATTTT.